This T cell receptor (beta chain) was sequenced during a study of T cell responses to AZD1222 COVID-19 vaccine. The study, taken as a whole, reports: Reportedly, nearly half of unique spike TCRs recognized epitopes outside B.1.351/B.1.1.7 mutations. Dominant CD4 TCR responses targeted spike regions 160-218 and 743-854. Samples come after the peak T cell response, not at day 14.

The CDR3 contains 14 residues. J lost 4 bases, V lost 10 bases, and 9 bases had no gene match. Looked up from germline, CDR1 is SNHLY and CDR2 is FYNNEI. Comments on this clone: No antigen is known for it.

Libraries were prepared by immunoSEQ multiplex PCR; TCRdb keeps only in-frame clonotypes and omits some of them. The sample records roughly 80,000 clones, around 90% being singletons. Sequenced material: peripheral blood, taken on day 0 of MenACWY control vaccination. The sequence came from an adult in good health. This chain uses TRBV2 with TRBJ2-3; 9 bases line up with TRBD1. The CDR3 nucleotides read TGTGCCATCCCCCGGACAGGGGTGCCAGATACGCAGTATTTT. Translated: CAIPRTGVPDTQYF.